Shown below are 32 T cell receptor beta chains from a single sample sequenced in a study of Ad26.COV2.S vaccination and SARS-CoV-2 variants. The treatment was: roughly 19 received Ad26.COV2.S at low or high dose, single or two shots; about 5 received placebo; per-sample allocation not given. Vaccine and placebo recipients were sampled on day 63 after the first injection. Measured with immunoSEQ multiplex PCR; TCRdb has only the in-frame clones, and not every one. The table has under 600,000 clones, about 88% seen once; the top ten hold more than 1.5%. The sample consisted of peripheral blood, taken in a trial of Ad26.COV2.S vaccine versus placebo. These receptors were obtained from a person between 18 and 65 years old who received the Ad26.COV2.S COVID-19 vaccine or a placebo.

CDR3 loop: CATSESGPNTEAFF. The CDR3 region has the DNA TGTGCCACCAGTGAATCCGGCCCGAACACTGAAGCTTTCTTT. This sequence joins TRBV24-1 and TRBJ1-1; no firm D call. V shed 4 bases and J shed 1 base, with 9 bases lying between them. CDR1 KGHDR and CDR2 SFDVKD come from the germline V gene. This CDR3 comprises 14 residues.

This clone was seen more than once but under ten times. CDR3 protein: CASSQTDRVVGNTIYF. In DNA, the CDR3 is TGCGCCAGCAGCCAAACGGACAGGGTTGTTGGAAACACCATATATTTT. The gene calls are TRBV4-3 and TRBJ1-3; 8 bases are a match to TRBD1. The ends lost 2 bases at V and 3 bases at J; junction bases unmatched: 6. CDR1 is LGHNA and CDR2 is YSLEER in the germline V gene. This CDR3 has 16 residues.

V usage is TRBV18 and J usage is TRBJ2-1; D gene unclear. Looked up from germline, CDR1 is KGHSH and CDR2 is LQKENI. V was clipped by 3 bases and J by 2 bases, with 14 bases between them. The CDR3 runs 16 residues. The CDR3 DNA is TGTGCCAGCTCACCTTCCGACCCCCGAACCTACAATGAGCAGTTCTTC. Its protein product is CASSPSDPRTYNEQFF.

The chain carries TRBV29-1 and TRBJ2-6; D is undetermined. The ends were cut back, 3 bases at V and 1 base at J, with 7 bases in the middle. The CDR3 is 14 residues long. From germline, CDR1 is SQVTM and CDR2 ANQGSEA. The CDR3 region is CSVDRLSGANVLTF. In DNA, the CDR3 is TGCAGCGTTGACAGGCTTTCTGGGGCCAACGTCCTGACTTTC.

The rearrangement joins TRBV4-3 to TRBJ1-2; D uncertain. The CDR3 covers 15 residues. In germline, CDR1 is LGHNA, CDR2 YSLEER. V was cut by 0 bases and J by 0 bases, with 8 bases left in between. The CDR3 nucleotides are TGCGCCAGCAGCCAAGAGTACCAAGCTAACTATGGCTACACCTTC. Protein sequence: CASSQEYQANYGYTF.

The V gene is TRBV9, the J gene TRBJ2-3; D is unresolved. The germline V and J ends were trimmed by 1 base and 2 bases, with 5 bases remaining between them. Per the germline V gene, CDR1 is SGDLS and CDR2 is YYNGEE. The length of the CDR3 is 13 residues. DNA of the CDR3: TGTGCCAGCAGCGTATCTGTCACAGATACGCAGTATTTT. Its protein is CASSVSVTDTQYF.

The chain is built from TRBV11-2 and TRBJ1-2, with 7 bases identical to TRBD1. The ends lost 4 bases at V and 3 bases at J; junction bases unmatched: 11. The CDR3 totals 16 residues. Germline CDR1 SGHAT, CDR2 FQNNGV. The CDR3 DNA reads TGTGCCAGCAGCTCCCTACAGGGGACTTTCGACTATGGCTACACCTTC. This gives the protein CASSSLQGTFDYGYTF.

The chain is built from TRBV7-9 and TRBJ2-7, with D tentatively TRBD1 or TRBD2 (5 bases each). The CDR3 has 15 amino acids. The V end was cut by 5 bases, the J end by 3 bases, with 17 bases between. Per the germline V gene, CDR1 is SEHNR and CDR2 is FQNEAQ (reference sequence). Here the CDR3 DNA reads TGTGCCAGCAGCATATATGGGGGTAGCGACTACGAGCAGTACTTC. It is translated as CASSIYGGSDYEQYF.

CDR3: CASSSHRPPGVDTQYF. The CDR3 nucleotides read TGCGCCAGCAGCTCTCACAGGCCCCCGGGGGTAGATACGCAGTATTTT. The rearrangement uses TRBV5-1 and TRBJ2-3, with D possibly matching TRBD2 (6 bases). V lost 3 bases and J lost 5, with 19 bases in between. The CDR3 is 16 residues long. Germline assignment: CDR1 SGHRS and CDR2 YFSETQ.

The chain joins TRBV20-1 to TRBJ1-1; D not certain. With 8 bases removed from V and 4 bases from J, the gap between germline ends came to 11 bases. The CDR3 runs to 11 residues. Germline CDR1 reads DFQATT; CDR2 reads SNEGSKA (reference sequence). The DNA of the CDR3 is TGCAGTATCCAGGATTTCACTGAAGCTTTCTTT. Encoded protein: CSIQDFTEAFF.

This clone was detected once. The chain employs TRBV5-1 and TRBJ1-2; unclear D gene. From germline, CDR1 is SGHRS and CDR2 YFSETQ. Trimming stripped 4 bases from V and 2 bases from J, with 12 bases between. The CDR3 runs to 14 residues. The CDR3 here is CASSPIRANYGYTF. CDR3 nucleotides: TGCGCCAGCAGCCCCATCCGGGCCAACTATGGCTACACCTTC. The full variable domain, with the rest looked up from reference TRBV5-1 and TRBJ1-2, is KAGVTQTPRYLIKTRGQQVTLSCSPISGHRSVSWYQQTPGQGLQFLFEYFSETQRNKGNFPGRFSGRQFSNSRSEMNVSTLELGDSALYLCASSPIRANYGYTFGSGTRLTVV.

The CDR3 DNA reads as TGTGCCATCAACCCCGACAGCCCCGACAGCCGGGGCTACACCTTC. It encodes CAINPDSPDSRGYTF. The J gene is TRBJ1-2, the V gene TRBV10-3, with D possibly being TRBD1 (5 bases). V was trimmed by 7 bases and J by 8 bases, leaving 23 bases between them. Germline V gene sequence: CDR1 ENHRY, CDR2 SYGVKD. The CDR3 extends over 15 amino acids.

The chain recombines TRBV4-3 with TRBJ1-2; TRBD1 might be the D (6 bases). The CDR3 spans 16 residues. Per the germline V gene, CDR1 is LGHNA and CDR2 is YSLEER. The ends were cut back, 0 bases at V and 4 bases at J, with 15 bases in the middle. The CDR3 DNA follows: TGCGCCAGCAGCCAAGATGACAGGTCCTCAATCTATGGCTACACCTTC. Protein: CASSQDDRSSIYGYTF.

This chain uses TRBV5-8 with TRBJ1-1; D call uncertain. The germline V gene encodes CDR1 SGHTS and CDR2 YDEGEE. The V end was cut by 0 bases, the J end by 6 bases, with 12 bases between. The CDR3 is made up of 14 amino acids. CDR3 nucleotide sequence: TGTGCCAGCAGCTTGGGCAACGTTAGGGCTGAAGCTTTCTTT. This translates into CASSLGNVRAEAFF. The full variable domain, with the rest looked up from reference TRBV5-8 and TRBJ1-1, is EAGVTQSPTHLIKTRGQQATLRCSPISGHTSVYWYQQALGLGLQFLLWYDEGEERNRGNFPPRFSGRQFPNYSSELNVNALELEDSALYLCASSLGNVRAEAFFGQGTRLTVV.

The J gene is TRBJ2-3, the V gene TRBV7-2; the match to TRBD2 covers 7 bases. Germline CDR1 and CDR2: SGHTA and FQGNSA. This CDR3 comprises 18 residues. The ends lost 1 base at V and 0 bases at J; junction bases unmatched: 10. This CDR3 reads CASSLVRTGGYSTDTQYF. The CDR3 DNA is TGTGCCAGCAGCTTAGTTAGGACCGGGGGGTATAGCACAGATACGCAGTATTTT.

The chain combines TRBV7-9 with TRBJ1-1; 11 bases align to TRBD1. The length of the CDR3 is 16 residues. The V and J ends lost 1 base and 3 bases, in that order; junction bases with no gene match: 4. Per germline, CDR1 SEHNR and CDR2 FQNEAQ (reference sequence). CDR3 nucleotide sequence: TGTGCCAGCAGCTTAGGGACAGGGGGCGCGGACACTGAAGCTTTCTTT. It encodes CASSLGTGGADTEAFF. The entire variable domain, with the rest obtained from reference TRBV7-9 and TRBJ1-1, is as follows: DTGVSQNPRHKITKRGQNVTFRCDPISEHNRLYWYRQTLGQGPEFLTYFQNEAQLEKSRLLSDRFSAERPKGSFSTLEIQRTEQGDSAMYLCASSLGTGGADTEAFFGQGTRLTVV.

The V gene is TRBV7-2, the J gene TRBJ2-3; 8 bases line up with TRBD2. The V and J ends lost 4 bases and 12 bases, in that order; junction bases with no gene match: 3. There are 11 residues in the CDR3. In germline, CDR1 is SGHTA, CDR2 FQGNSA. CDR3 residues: CASSSGGLQYF. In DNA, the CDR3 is TGTGCCAGCAGCTCGGGGGGGCTACAGTATTTT.

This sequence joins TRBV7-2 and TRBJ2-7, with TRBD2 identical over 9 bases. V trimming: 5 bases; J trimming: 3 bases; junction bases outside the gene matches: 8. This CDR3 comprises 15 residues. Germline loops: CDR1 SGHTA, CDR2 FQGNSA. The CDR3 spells CASSVSLAGNYEQYF. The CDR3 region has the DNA TGTGCCAGCAGCGTCTCTCTAGCGGGGAACTACGAGCAGTACTTC.

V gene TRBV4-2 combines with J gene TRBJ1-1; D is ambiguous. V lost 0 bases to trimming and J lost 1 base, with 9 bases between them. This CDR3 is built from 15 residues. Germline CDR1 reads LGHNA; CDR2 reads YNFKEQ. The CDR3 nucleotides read TGTGCCAGCAGCCAAGATTTCTCAGGGAACACTGAAGCTTTCTTT. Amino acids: CASSQDFSGNTEAFF.

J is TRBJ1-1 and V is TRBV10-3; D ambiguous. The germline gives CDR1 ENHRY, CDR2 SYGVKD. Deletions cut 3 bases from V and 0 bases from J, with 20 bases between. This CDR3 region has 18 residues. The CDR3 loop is CAISEWAPRERVNTEAFF. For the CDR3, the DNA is TGTGCCATCAGTGAATGGGCTCCAAGAGAAAGGGTGAACACTGAAGCTTTCTTT.

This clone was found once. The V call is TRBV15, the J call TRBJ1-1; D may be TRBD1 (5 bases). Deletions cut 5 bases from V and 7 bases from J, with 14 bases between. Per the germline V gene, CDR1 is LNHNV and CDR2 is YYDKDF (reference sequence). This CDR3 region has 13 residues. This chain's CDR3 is CATSELTDHEAFF. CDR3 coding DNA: TGTGCCACCAGCGAATTGACAGACCATGAAGCTTTCTTT.

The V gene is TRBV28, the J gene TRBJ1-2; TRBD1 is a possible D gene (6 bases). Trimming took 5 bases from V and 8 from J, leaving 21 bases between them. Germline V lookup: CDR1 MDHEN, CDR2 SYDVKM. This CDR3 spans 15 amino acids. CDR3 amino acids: CASSLFAGGPGGYTF. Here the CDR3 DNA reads TGTGCCAGCAGTCTATTCGCTGGGGGGCCTGGGGGCTACACCTTC.

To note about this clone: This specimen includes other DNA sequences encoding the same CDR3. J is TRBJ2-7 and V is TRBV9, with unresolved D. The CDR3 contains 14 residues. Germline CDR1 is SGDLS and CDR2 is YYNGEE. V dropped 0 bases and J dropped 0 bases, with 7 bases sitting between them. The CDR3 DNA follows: TGTGCCAGCAGCGTAGGGTCCAGCTCCTACGAGCAGTACTTC. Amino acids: CASSVGSSSYEQYF. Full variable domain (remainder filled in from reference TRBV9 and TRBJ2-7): DSGVTQTPKHLITATGQRVTLRCSPRSGDLSVYWYQQSLDQGLQFLIQYYNGEERAKGNILERFSAQQFPDLHSELNLSSLELGDSALYFCASSVGSSSYEQYFGPGTRLTVT.

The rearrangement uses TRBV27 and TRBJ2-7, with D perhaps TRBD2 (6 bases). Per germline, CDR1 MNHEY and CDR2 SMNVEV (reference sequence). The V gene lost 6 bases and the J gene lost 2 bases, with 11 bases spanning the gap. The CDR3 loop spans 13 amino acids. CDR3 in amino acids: CASRRAGTYEQYF. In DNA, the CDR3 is TGTGCCAGCAGAAGGGCGGGAACCTACGAGCAGTACTTC.

The CDR3 DNA sequence: TGTGCCAGTAGTGCGGAGGGACTAGCGAGTTTTAGGGTGGAGACCCAGTACTTC. Protein sequence: CASSAEGLASFRVETQYF. The J gene is TRBJ2-5, the V gene TRBV19; 10 positions agree with TRBD2. CDR3 length: 18 residues. CDR1 LNHDA and CDR2 SQIVND come from the germline V gene (reference sequence). V was clipped by 5 bases and J by 5 bases; unmatched bases: 17.

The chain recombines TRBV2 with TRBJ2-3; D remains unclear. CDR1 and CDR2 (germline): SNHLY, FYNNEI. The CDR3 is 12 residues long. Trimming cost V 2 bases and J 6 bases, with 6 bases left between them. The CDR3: CASSELSDTQYF. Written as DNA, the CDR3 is TGTGCCAGCAGTGAACTTTCGGATACGCAGTATTTT.

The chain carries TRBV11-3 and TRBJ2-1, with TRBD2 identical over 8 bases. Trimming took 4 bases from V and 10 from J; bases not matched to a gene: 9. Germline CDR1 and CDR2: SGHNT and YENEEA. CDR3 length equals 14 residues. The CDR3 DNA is TGTGCCAGCAGCTCAGGTAGCGGGAACCTGGAGCAGTTCTTC. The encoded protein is CASSSGSGNLEQFF.

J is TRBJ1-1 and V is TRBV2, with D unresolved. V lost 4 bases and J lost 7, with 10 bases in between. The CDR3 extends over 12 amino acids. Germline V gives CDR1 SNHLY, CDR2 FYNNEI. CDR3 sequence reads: CASSVRKNEAFF. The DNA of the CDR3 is TGTGCCAGCAGTGTCAGGAAAAATGAAGCTTTCTTT.

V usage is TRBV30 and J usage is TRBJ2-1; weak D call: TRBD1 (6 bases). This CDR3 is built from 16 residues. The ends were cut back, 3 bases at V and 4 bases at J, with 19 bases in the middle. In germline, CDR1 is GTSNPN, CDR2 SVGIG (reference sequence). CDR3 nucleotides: TGTGCCTGGAGCGGAGCCGACAGGCAGATATACAATGAGCAGTTCTTC. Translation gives CAWSGADRQIYNEQFF.

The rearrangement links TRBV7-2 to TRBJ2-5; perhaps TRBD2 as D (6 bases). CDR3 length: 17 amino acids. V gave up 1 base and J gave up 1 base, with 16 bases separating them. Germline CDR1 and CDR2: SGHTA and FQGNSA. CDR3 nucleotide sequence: TGTGCCAGCAGCTTAGGAGCTTCTAGCGCGACCCAAGAGACCCAGTACTTC. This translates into CASSLGASSATQETQYF.

CDR3 in amino acids: CASSLFSLGTGELFF. CDR3 DNA: TGTGCCAGCAGCTTATTTTCCCTTGGAACCGGGGAGCTGTTTTTT. The J gene is TRBJ2-2, the V gene TRBV7-9; D is unresolved. Germline CDR1 is SEHNR and CDR2 is FQNEAQ (reference sequence). CDR3 length: 15 residues. Trimming removed 2 bases at V and 5 bases at J, with 12 bases between.

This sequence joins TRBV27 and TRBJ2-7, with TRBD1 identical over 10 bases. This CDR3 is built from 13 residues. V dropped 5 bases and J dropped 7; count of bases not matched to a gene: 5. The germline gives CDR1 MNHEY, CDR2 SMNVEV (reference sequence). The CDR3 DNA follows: TGTGCCAGCAGTCGACAGGGGGCCGGGGAGCAGTACTTC. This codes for CASSRQGAGEQYF.